Shown below are 6 T cell receptor beta chains from a single sample sequenced in a study of T cells in Graves' hyperthyroidism and ophthalmopathy. TCR beta CDR3 sequences were amplified from RNA transcripts. The HTBI set primed first-round TCR CDR3 RT-PCR. TCRdb used MiXCR to reprocess the multiplex PCR reads, holding one entry per CDR3 protein. The sample lists a few hundred thousand distinct CDR3 sequences, 15% seen once, with around a third in the top ten. The sequencing input was blood. These receptor sequences come from a woman aged 25-40 years with Graves' hyperthyroidism.

The CDR3 nucleotides read TGTGCCAGTAGTATTGGGGCCTATTCCTACAATGAGCAGTTCTTC. Translating gives CASSIGAYSYNEQFF. This chain links TRBV19 with TRBJ2-1, with D tentatively TRBD1 (5 bases). The CDR3 runs to 15 residues. CDR1 is LNHDA, CDR2 SQIVND, per germline (reference sequence). Trimming took off 3 bases at V and 1 base at J, with 10 bases between the two ends.

This clonotype occurred a few times. The rearrangement joins TRBV11-3 to TRBJ2-1, with a tentative D call TRBD2 (5 bases). Per the germline V gene, CDR1 is SGHNT and CDR2 is YENEEA. Between the trimmed V and J ends, which lost 4 bases and 5 bases, there was a span of 12 bases. The CDR3 covers 14 residues. For the CDR3, the DNA is TGTGCCAGCAGCTCAGAGGGCTCGCACAATGAGCAGTTCTTC. This translates into CASSSEGSHNEQFF.

The chain couples TRBV19 to TRBJ1-1; possibly TRBD1 for D (5 bases). Trimming pared 10 bases from V and 1 base from J, leaving 7 bases between. The CDR3 covers 11 residues. Looked up from germline, CDR1 is LNHDA and CDR2 is SQIVND (reference sequence). The CDR3, as DNA: TGTGCCACTACAGGGAACACTGAAGCTTTCTTT. Translated, it gives CATTGNTEAFF.

The chain links TRBV6-1 to TRBJ1-1; possibly TRBD1 for D (5 bases). V lost 5 bases and J 8 bases, leaving 18 bases between the germline ends. The CDR3 is 14 residues long. The germline V gene encodes CDR1 MNHNS and CDR2 SASEGT. CDR3 region: CASSTGAYPREAFF. In DNA, the CDR3 is TGTGCCAGCAGTACCGGGGCATACCCCCGAGAAGCTTTCTTT.

This sequence joins TRBV19 and TRBJ1-2, with D tentatively TRBD1 (6 bases). The CDR3 sequence is 15 residues long. Germline CDR1 and CDR2: LNHDA and SQIVND (reference sequence). The V end lost 5 bases, the J end lost 8 bases, and 21 bases lay between the germline ends. DNA for the CDR3: TGTGCCAGTAGTTTATCCAGAGGGGGTTCGGAAGGCTACACCTTC. This translates into CASSLSRGGSEGYTF.

At least ten counts were recorded for this clonotype. V gene TRBV24-1 combines with J gene TRBJ2-5; D is unresolved. The CDR3 extends over 15 amino acids. With 3 bases removed from V and 2 bases from J, the gap between germline ends came to 12 bases. CDR1 is KGHDR, CDR2 SFDVKD, per germline. The CDR3 coding sequence is TGTGCCACCAGTGATCCCCTACTGATGCAAGAGACCCAGTACTTC. Its translation: CATSDPLLMQETQYF.